This TCR beta chain appears in the sequencing data of a study of T cells after yellow fever vaccination. The study's findings and limits: Primary-vaccination clones mostly resurfaced post-booster (about 95% CD4, roughly 87% CD8). The study found a weaker secondary response that peaked faster, day 5 versus 15.

This clonotype was observed at least ten times. Its antigen is as yet unknown. TCRdb re-called the 5' RACE reads through MiXCR, storing one row per CDR3 protein. The sample has a few hundred thousand distinct CDR3 sequences, over 3% seen once. The length of the CDR3 is 15 residues. V gave up 2 bases and J gave up 8 bases; unmatched junction bases: 7. Germline V CDR1 and CDR2: MNHEY, SVGAGI. The sequencing here drew on PBMCs, taken 15 days after the yellow fever booster vaccination. The chain couples TRBV6-5 to TRBJ1-2; TRBD1 aligns across 11 bases. The sequence was obtained from a young man who received the YFV17D yellow fever vaccine. The chain's CDR3 is CASSYRDRGSRGYTF. The CDR3 bases are TGTGCCAGCAGTTACAGGGACAGGGGGTCCCGCGGCTACACCTTC.